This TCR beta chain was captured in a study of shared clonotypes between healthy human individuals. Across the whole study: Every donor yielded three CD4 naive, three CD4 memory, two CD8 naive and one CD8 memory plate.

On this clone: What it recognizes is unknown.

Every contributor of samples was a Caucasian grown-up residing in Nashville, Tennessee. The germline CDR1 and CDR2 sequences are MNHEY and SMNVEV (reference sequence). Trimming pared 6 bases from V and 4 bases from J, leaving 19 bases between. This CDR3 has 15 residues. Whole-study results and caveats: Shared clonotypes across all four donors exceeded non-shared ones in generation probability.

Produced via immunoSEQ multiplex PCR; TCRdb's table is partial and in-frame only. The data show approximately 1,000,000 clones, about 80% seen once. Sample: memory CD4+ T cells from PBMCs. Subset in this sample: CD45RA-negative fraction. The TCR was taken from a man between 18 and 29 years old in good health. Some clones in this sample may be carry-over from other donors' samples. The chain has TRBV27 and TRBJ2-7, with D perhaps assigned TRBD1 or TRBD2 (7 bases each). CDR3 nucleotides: TGTGCCAGCAGCCGGTCAGGGGGAGGGAATTACGAGCAGTACTTC. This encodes CASSRSGGGNYEQYF.